The 20 T cell receptor beta chains below were found in one sample sequenced in a study of vaccination effects on CD4 cells after COVID-19. Using immunoSEQ multiplex PCR, the repertoire was profiled, and TCRdb retains in-frame clones only, with some absent. The sample records approximately 44,000 clones, 65% to 80% being singletons. Sequencing was preceded by expansion of antigen-specific CD4+ T cells with viral peptide pools in the ViraFEST assay. The culture ran for less than 12 days, and then CD4+ T cells were isolated. People in the vaccine group had not been infected with SARS-CoV-2 before, and their nucleocapsid antibodies were negative. Their recognized antigens are unknown. The sequencing here drew on CD4+ T cells from PBMCs cultured with HCoV-NL63 spike peptides, taken before COVID-19 vaccination. The receptors come from a human donor who received a COVID-19 vaccine.

This clone was counted between two and nine times. V gene TRBV10-1 combines with J gene TRBJ2-7, with D possibly TRBD1 on 5 matching bases. CDR3 length: 14 residues. Trimming pared 2 bases from V and 4 bases from J, leaving 12 bases between. CDR1 is WNHNN and CDR2 is SYGVQD in the germline V gene (reference sequence). Here the CDR3 DNA reads TGCGCCAGCAGTGAGGACAGCCCCTCTTACGAGCAGTACGTC. As protein: CASSEDSPSYEQYV.

The chain uses TRBV12-5 and TRBJ2-2; weak D call: TRBD1 (5 bases). The CDR3 consists of 15 residues. V gave up 7 bases and J gave up 5 bases, with 17 bases separating them. Germline-derived CDR1 and CDR2 are LGHNT and FRNRAP. The CDR3 loop reads CASVPGHLGTGELFF. As DNA, the CDR3 is TGTGCTAGTGTCCCCGGACACCTCGGGACCGGGGAGCTGTTTTTT.

This chain links TRBV2 with TRBJ2-5; D is unresolved. The CDR3 consists of 13 residues. Germline V gives CDR1 SNHLY, CDR2 FYNNEI. The V gene lost 3 bases and the J gene lost 7 bases, with 12 bases spanning the gap. Written as DNA, the CDR3 is TGTGCCAGCAGTGAGGGATTTAAAGTGACCCAGTACTTC. It yields the protein CASSEGFKVTQYF.

The chain recombines TRBV7-9 with TRBJ1-2, with D perhaps TRBD1 (6 bases). CDR1 is SEHNR, CDR2 FQNEAQ, per germline (reference sequence). Deletions cut 2 bases from V and 4 bases from J, with 14 bases between. There are 15 residues in the CDR3. The CDR3 sequence: CASSLPQGITYGYTF. DNA of the CDR3: TGTGCCAGCAGCTTACCCCAGGGGATCACCTATGGCTACACCTTC.

This clone was detected only a few times. V and J are TRBV9 and TRBJ1-3, with 8 bases fitting TRBD1. The ends lost 3 bases at V and 1 base at J; junction bases unmatched: 6. Germline V gene sequence: CDR1 SGDLS, CDR2 YYNGEE. The CDR3 loop spans 16 amino acids. CDR3 nucleotide sequence: TGTGCCAGCAGCGCCCAGACAGGGGTTTCTGGAAACACCATATATTTT. Translated, it gives CASSAQTGVSGNTIYF.

V usage is TRBV5-1 and J usage is TRBJ2-2; 7 nucleotides agree with TRBD1. The CDR3 is 14 residues long. The junction had 4 bases not matched to a gene; V was cut back by 8 bases and J by 0 bases. Germline V gene sequence: CDR1 SGHRS, CDR2 YFSETQ. CDR3 in amino acids: CASGGQANTGELFF. CDR3 DNA sequence: TGCGCCAGTGGTGGACAGGCGAACACCGGGGAGCTGTTTTTT.

This clone has just a few counts. V usage is TRBV2 and J usage is TRBJ1-4; D gene uncertain. V was trimmed by 5 bases and J by 4 bases, leaving 11 bases between them. Germline CDR1 and CDR2: SNHLY and FYNNEI. There are 14 residues in the CDR3. CDR3 amino acids: CASSPGPNNEKLFF. CDR3 bases: TGTGCCAGCAGTCCGGGCCCGAATAATGAAAAACTGTTTTTT.

The gene calls are TRBV5-1 and TRBJ2-3, with 10 nucleotides matching TRBD2. CDR1 is SGHRS and CDR2 is YFSETQ in the germline V gene. CDR3 length equals 18 residues. V was clipped by 0 bases and J by 0 bases; unmatched bases: 7. Here the CDR3 reads CASSLVSGGPPSTDTQYF. The CDR3 DNA is TGCGCCAGCAGCTTGGTTAGCGGGGGGCCACCTAGCACAGATACGCAGTATTTT.

The chain links TRBV28 to TRBJ1-1; D is ambiguous. CDR3 length: 15 amino acids. Germline V gives CDR1 MDHEN, CDR2 SYDVKM. Trimming cost V 4 bases and J 11 bases, with 23 bases left between them. DNA for the CDR3: TGTGCCAGCAGTTCTATATTCGAGAACCCCCGTTGGGCTTTCTTT. Protein product: CASSSIFENPRWAFF. The full variable domain, completed using reference TRBV28 and TRBJ1-1, is DVKVTQSSRYLVKRTGEKVFLECVQDMDHENMFWYRQDPGLGLRLIYFSYDVKMKEKGDIPEGYSVSREKKERFSLILESASTNQTSMYLCASSSIFENPRWAFFGQGTRLTVV.

The V call is TRBV5-4, the J call TRBJ1-2; 10 bases agree with TRBD1. The CDR3 consists of 13 residues. Trimming at V came to 4 bases and at J to 8 bases, leaving 5 bases not matched to a gene. CDR1 is SGHNT, CDR2 YYREEE, per germline (reference sequence). CDR3 nucleotide sequence: TGTGCCAGCAGCACGGACAGGGGGGAAGGCTACACCTTC. Protein product: CASSTDRGEGYTF. The variable domain in full, with the rest retrieved from reference TRBV5-4 and TRBJ1-2, is ETGVTQSPTHLIKTRGQQVTLRCSSQSGHNTVSWYQQALGQGPQFIFQYYREEENGRGNFPPRFSGLQFPNYSSELNVNALELDDSALYLCASSTDRGEGYTFGSGTRLTVV.

V gene TRBV7-8 combines with J gene TRBJ2-7; 9 bases are a match to TRBD1. CDR1 is SGHVS and CDR2 is FQNEAQ in the germline V gene. The CDR3 runs 13 residues. Trimming removed 5 bases from V and 3 bases from J; junction bases left unmatched: 2. The DNA of the CDR3 is TGTGCCAGCAGCCGGGACAGGGACTACGAGCAGTACGTC. Its protein product is CASSRDRDYEQYV.

V is TRBV7-2 and J is TRBJ2-5; D may be TRBD1 (5 bases). The V and J ends lost 1 base and 2 bases respectively, with 5 bases between them. In germline, CDR1 is SGHTA, CDR2 FQGNSA. The CDR3 consists of 13 residues. DNA of the CDR3: TGTGCCAGCAGCTTAGACAGGCAAGAGACCCAGTACTTC. Translated: CASSLDRQETQYF.

V gene TRBV29-1 combines with J gene TRBJ2-6, with D perhaps matching TRBD1 (5 bases). V was shortened by 3 bases and J by 1 base, with 7 bases between the two germline ends. CDR3 length: 14 residues. Per the germline V gene, CDR1 is SQVTM and CDR2 is ANQGSEA. The CDR3 DNA reads as TGCAGCGTTGATCAGGGATCTGGGGCCAACGTCCTGACTTTC. It codes for CSVDQGSGANVLTF.

This clone was seen once. This rearrangement joins TRBV19 to TRBJ2-5; 9 nucleotides agree with TRBD1. V was clipped by 3 bases and J by 5 bases; unmatched bases: 4. Germline values: CDR1 LNHDA, CDR2 SQIVND (reference sequence). This CDR3 contains 14 residues. The CDR3, as DNA: TGTGCCAGTAGTATTGGGACAGGGAGGGAGACCCAGTACTTC. Translation gives CASSIGTGRETQYF.

The V gene is TRBV10-2, the J gene TRBJ2-7; TRBD2 matches 8 bases. V trimming: 6 bases; J trimming: 9 bases; junction bases outside the gene matches: 13. The V gene's germline CDR1 is WSHSY and CDR2 SAAADI. The CDR3 runs to 14 residues. The CDR3 reads CASSATSGPLRQYV. Written as DNA, the CDR3 is TGCGCCAGCAGCGCTACTAGCGGACCCCTTCGGCAGTACGTC.

The V and J genes are TRBV27 and TRBJ2-2, with 7 bases lining up with TRBD2. Germline CDR1 is MNHEY and CDR2 is SMNVEV (reference sequence). V shed 4 bases and J 0 bases; nucleotides not matched to a gene: 5. The length of the CDR3 is 16 residues. The DNA for the CDR3 is TGTGCCAGCAGTTCTCCGGGGGGAACGAACACCGGGGAGCTGTTTTTT. It encodes CASSSPGGTNTGELFF.

Here the CDR3 DNA reads TGTGCCAGCAGCTTAAGCTCGGGCACAGATACGCAGTATTTT. It yields the protein CASSLSSGTDTQYF. The gene calls are TRBV7-2 and TRBJ2-3; no firm D call. Trimming left V 2 bases short and J 1 base short, with 7 bases between. The CDR3 has 14 residues. Germline V gene data show CDR1 as SGHTA and CDR2 as FQGNSA.

V usage is TRBV19 and J usage is TRBJ1-5; D is perhaps TRBD1 (5 bases). Per germline, CDR1 LNHDA and CDR2 SQIVND (reference sequence). The CDR3 contains 14 residues. The germline V and J ends were trimmed by 7 bases and 4 bases, with 14 bases remaining between them. In DNA, the CDR3 is TGTGCCAGTACAAGACAGTTTTTAAATCAGCCCCAGCATTTT. It translates to CASTRQFLNQPQHF.

The rearrangement joins TRBV30 to TRBJ2-7; D gene uncertain. Trimming took 3 bases from V and 2 from J, leaving 8 bases between them. Per germline, CDR1 GTSNPN and CDR2 SVGIG (reference sequence). CDR3 size: 12 residues. In nucleotides, the CDR3 is TGTGCCTGGAGCCGGCCGACCTACGAGCAGTACGTC. It encodes CAWSRPTYEQYV.

The chain recombines TRBV7-9 with TRBJ1-2; 7 bases agree with TRBD1. Losses at the gene ends were 3 bases for V and 4 bases for J; bases not matched to a gene: 5. The CDR3 is made up of 14 amino acids. The germline gives CDR1 SEHNR, CDR2 FQNEAQ (reference sequence). The CDR3 bases are TGTGCCAGCAGCTTCTGGGGGACAGTCTATGGCTACACCTTC. Translated, it gives CASSFWGTVYGYTF.